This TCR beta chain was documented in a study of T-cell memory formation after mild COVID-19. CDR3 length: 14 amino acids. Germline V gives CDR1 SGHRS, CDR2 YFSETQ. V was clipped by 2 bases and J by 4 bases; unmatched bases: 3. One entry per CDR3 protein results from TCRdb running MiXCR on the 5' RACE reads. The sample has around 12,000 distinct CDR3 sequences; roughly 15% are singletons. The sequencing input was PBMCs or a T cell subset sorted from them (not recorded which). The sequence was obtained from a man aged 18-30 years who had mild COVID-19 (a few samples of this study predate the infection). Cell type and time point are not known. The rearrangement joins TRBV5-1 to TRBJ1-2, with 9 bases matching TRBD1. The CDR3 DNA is TGCGCCAGCAGCTTAGGGGACAGGGCCTATGGCTACACCTTC. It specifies CASSLGDRAYGYTF.